This T cell receptor beta chain was identified in a study of T-cell reconstitution after alpha-beta-depleted transplantation in children. The junction had 3 bases not matched to a gene; V was cut back by 0 bases and J by 3 bases. Germline V gene data show CDR1 as SGDLS and CDR2 as YYNGEE. This CDR3 comprises 15 residues. This clonotype was detected a few times. The authors prepared the TCRbeta library with unique molecular identifiers. TCRdb called the PCR reads again in MiXCR, with one record for every CDR3 protein. The data show about 610,000 distinct CDR3 sequences, roughly 10% seen once. The gene calls are TRBV9 and TRBJ2-7; 10 bases agree with TRBD1. The material was PBMCs from the stem cell graft donor, obtained from the stem cell graft. This sequence was found in a human donor who donated a stem cell graft to a child with acute myeloid leukemia. CDR3 nucleotides: TGTGCCAGCAGCGTAGCGGGGACAGGGGACTACGAGCAGTACTTC. Its protein product is CASSVAGTGDYEQYF.